This TCR beta chain is drawn from a study of OX40 agonist ivuxolimab in advanced cancers. In terms of the full investigation: Ivuxolimab was an agonistic, fully human IgG2 monoclonal antibody directed against OX40 (CD134), a costimulatory receptor. Of the roughly 52 dose-escalation patients, hepatocellular carcinoma was present in around 20, melanoma in approximately 15, renal cell carcinoma in 9 and head and neck cancer in 9. Intravenous ivuxolimab was administered to patients every 2 weeks at six dose levels: 0.01, 0.1, 0.3, 1.5, 3 and 10 mg/kg. Partial responses occurred in three dose-escalation patients, of whom one had hepatocellular carcinoma and two had cutaneous melanoma. In the dose-escalation cohort, 82.7% of patients were male, and the mean age was approximately 60 years, with a range of roughly 20 to 80. The paper describes the monotherapy dose-escalation part (N = 52 patients) of the phase I trial of ivuxolimab. Prior anti-PD-1, anti-PD-L1 or anti-CTLA-4 therapy was permitted, and checkpoint inhibitors had been received by approximately 39% of dose-escalation patients. The purpose of peripheral TCRbeta sequencing was to test whether ivuxolimab changed TCR sequence diversity and led to clonal T-cell expansion.

Counted from cysteine to phenylalanine, this CDR3 has 14 amino acids. Only the CDR3 DNA stays, 42 bases, in frame from base 1. The germline V gene supplies CDR1 MNHEY and CDR2 SVGAGI. Trimming leaves V shorter by 6 bases and J shorter by 5 bases, with the junction holding 8 bases beyond the gene matches. As to this clone: There is no known antigen for this receptor. Per-base qualities were not stored, and no clone one base away is much larger.

Study-wide conclusions, independent of this receptor: In partial responders in the 0.1-3.0 mg/kg groups, normalized peripheral clonal expansion was found to be among the lowest, especially among CD8+ T cells. After ivuxolimab, CD8+ T cells had more expanded clones than CD4+ T cells on average. Clonal expansion of both CD4+ and CD8+ blood T cells was observed from baseline to week 6 at doses 0.1 to 3.0 mg/kg. Which antigens the clonally expanded peripheral T cells were specific for was not determined. Low levels of normalized T-cell clonal expansion were also shown by some nonresponding patients.

The trial excluded patients who had a history of autoimmune disease or were on systemic immunosuppression. Peripheral blood for TCR sequencing was collected from all dose cohorts at baseline, on cycle 4 day 1, and on cycle 7 day 1. Samples came from an open-label, multicenter, first-in-human phase I dose-escalation trial of ivuxolimab. Adults with locally advanced or metastatic head and neck squamous cell, hepatocellular, melanoma or renal cell carcinoma were enrolled in the trial. CD4+ and CD8+ T cells were sorted separately from peripheral blood before TCR sequencing. To sequence the TCRbeta CDR3 region, genomic DNA was isolated from the sorted cells. TCRbeta CDR3 regions were sequenced using the immunoSEQ Assay. Entries here come from immuneACCESS through TCRdb and include only in-frame sequences with V and J called. Some clones fail to appear in such tables; in the studies checked, an unresolved V gene covers under half of the shortfall, and the cause of the remainder is unknown. The sample table records fewer than 40,000 clones; 65% to 90% of these occur just once. Over 1.1% of the sample is held by the ten biggest clonotypes.

The sequence was obtained from an adult with an advanced solid tumor such as melanoma, head and neck, liver or kidney cancer. The sequence joins TRBV6-5 to TRBJ1-1, with 8 junctional bases fitting TRBD1. Sequencing was performed on CD4+ or CD8+ T cells sorted from blood, taken in a trial of the OX40 agonist ivuxolimab. CDR3 protein: CASRPQGVGTEAFF. The sequence in DNA is TGTGCCAGCAGACCACAGGGGGTCGGGACTGAAGCTTTCTTT.